Below are 20 T cell receptor beta chains sequenced from a single sample in a study of control samples from healthy donors and cancer patients. Assay used: immunoSEQ multiplex PCR; TCRdb lists only in-frame clones, some missing. The table shows about 120,000 clones, with around 90% occurring only once. The source material was blood. These receptors originate from a man in his fifties in good health.

The chain has TRBV27 and TRBJ1-6; the D gene is possibly TRBD1 (6 bases). The CDR3 is 16 amino acids. CDR1 and CDR2 (germline): MNHEY, SMNVEV (reference sequence). Trimming took 7 bases from V and 4 from J, leaving 17 bases between them. The CDR3 region is CASTPAGGQYNSPLHF. CDR3 coding DNA: TGTGCCAGCACCCCCGCCGGGGGACAATATAATTCACCCCTCCACTTT.

The chain is built from TRBV9 and TRBJ1-1; the match to TRBD1 covers 7 bases. Germline V CDR1 and CDR2: SGDLS, YYNGEE. The CDR3 sequence is 15 residues long. The J segment lost 4 bases and the V segment lost 3 bases, leaving 9 bases of the junction unmatched. CDR3 sequence (DNA): TGTGCCAGCAGCGGAACAGGGGTCGTGGGCACTGAAGCTTTCTTT. Translated, it gives CASSGTGVVGTEAFF.

The V call is TRBV6-5, the J call TRBJ1-3; 11 bases are shared with TRBD1. V lost 6 bases, J lost 1 base, and 2 bases stayed unmatched. CDR3 length equals 15 residues. Germline V gives CDR1 MNHEY, CDR2 SVGAGI. As DNA, the CDR3 is TGTGCCAGCAGCGGGACAGGGGGATCTGGAAACACCATATATTTT. It codes for CASSGTGGSGNTIYF.

This chain uses TRBV5-1 with TRBJ1-6, with TRBD1 identical over 9 bases. Trimming cost V 4 bases and J 14 bases; bases outside gene matches: 10. The germline CDR1 and CDR2 sequences are SGHRS and YFSETQ. The CDR3 totals 14 residues. This CDR3 reads CASSLDRGQVALHF. The CDR3 DNA sequence: TGCGCCAGCAGCCTGGACAGGGGCCAGGTCGCCCTCCACTTT. The full variable domain, its missing parts supplied by reference TRBV5-1 and TRBJ1-6, is KAGVTQTPRYLIKTRGQQVTLSCSPISGHRSVSWYQQTPGQGLQFLFEYFSETQRNKGNFPGRFSGRQFSNSRSEMNVSTLELGDSALYLCASSLDRGQVALHFGNGTRLTVT.

This chain joins TRBV6-9 and TRBJ1-2; D gene unclear. Trimming pared 4 bases from V and 3 bases from J, leaving 6 bases between. In germline, CDR1 is MNHGY, CDR2 SVAAGI. The CDR3 has 12 amino acids. The CDR3 reads CASSWRDYGYTF. Here the CDR3 DNA reads TGTGCCAGCAGTTGGAGGGACTATGGCTACACCTTC.

Concerning this clone: At the DNA level, this CDR3 is encoded by other sequences in the same sample as well. The rearrangement links TRBV3-1 (or the pseudogene TRBV3-2) to TRBJ2-7; TRBD1 matches at 10 bases. J was trimmed by 2 bases and V by 4 bases; bases with no gene match: 2. This CDR3 spans 14 amino acids. Germline values: CDR1 LGHDT, CDR2 YNNKEL (reference sequence). This chain's CDR3 is CASSPTGGAYEQYF. In DNA, the CDR3 is TGTGCCAGCAGCCCGACAGGGGGCGCCTACGAGCAGTACTTC.

The chain employs TRBV12-5 and TRBJ2-3, with D perhaps TRBD1 or TRBD2 (6 bases each). Germline lookup yields CDR1 LGHNT and CDR2 FRNRAP. V was cut by 5 bases and J by 0 bases, with 12 bases left in between. CDR3 length: 15 amino acids. CDR3 loop: CASGKGGLSTDTQYF. The CDR3 coding sequence is TGTGCTAGTGGTAAGGGGGGCCTTAGCACAGATACGCAGTATTTT.

The rearrangement uses TRBV27 and TRBJ1-1; TRBD1 aligns across 9 bases. Germline CDR1 MNHEY, CDR2 SMNVEV (reference sequence). After removal of 8 bases from V and 5 bases from J, the junction contained 9 bases not matched to a gene. The CDR3 contains 14 residues. CDR3 sequence: CASCYGTGSTEAFF. DNA of the CDR3: TGTGCCAGCTGTTACGGGACAGGGTCAACTGAAGCTTTCTTT.

In this sample, this clone turned up once. The J gene is TRBJ2-3, the V gene TRBV9; TRBD1 matches 7 bases. With 2 bases clipped from V and 3 bases from J, the junction kept 6 bases outside the gene matches. This CDR3 comprises 15 residues. Germline loops: CDR1 SGDLS, CDR2 YYNGEE. This CDR3 is CASSVGGRGTDTQYF. In DNA, the CDR3 is TGTGCCAGCAGCGTCGGCGGCAGGGGGACAGATACGCAGTATTTT.

The J gene is TRBJ2-7, the V gene TRBV11-2; 11 bases agree with TRBD2. CDR1 is SGHAT and CDR2 is FQNNGV in the germline V gene. CDR3 size: 17 residues. V lost 3 bases to trimming and J lost 2 bases; unmatched junction nucleotides: 9. The CDR3 DNA follows: TGTGCCAGCAGCTTCATGGGTACTAGCGGGGGTACCTACGAGCAGTACTTC. It specifies CASSFMGTSGGTYEQYF. The whole variable domain, remainder taken from reference TRBV11-2 and TRBJ2-7, is EAGVAQSPRYKIIEKRQSVAFWCNPISGHATLYWYQQILGQGPKLLIQFQNNGVVDDSQLPKDRFSAERLKGVDSTLKIQPAKLEDSAVYLCASSFMGTSGGTYEQYFGPGTRLTVT.

The rearrangement joins TRBV10-3 to TRBJ1-5; D is uncertain. CDR1 and CDR2 (germline): ENHRY, SYGVKD. This CDR3 comprises 15 residues. Trimming cost V 0 bases and J 3 bases, with 9 bases left between them. The CDR3 DNA is TGTGCCATCAGTGAGTCAAGGCAGGCCAATCAGCCCCAGCATTTT. It yields the protein CAISESRQANQPQHF.

The chain employs TRBV27 and TRBJ2-5; a possible D gene is TRBD1 (5 bases). The CDR3 spans 14 residues. CDR1 MNHEY and CDR2 SMNVEV come from the germline V gene (reference sequence). V was clipped by 5 bases and J by 0 bases, with 10 bases between them. Here the CDR3 reads CASSRPGYQETQYF. In DNA form, the CDR3 reads TGTGCCAGCAGTCGCCCAGGGTACCAAGAGACCCAGTACTTC.

The CDR3 loop reads CASSPHRELFF. DNA for the CDR3: TGTGCCAGCAGTCCCCACCGGGAGCTGTTTTTT. The V gene is TRBV12-3 or TRBV12-4, the J gene TRBJ2-2; D is undetermined. The V end was cut by 5 bases, the J end by 9 bases, with 7 bases between. The CDR3 is made up of 11 amino acids.

This clone was counted ten times or more. CDR3 DNA sequence: TGTGCCAGCAGCTCTCTTCGAAGGGGGGCTGATGGCTACACCTTC. Protein product: CASSSLRRGADGYTF. This rearrangement joins TRBV7-2 to TRBJ1-2, with D possibly being TRBD1 (6 bases). The CDR3 runs to 15 residues. Germline V gene sequence: CDR1 SGHTA, CDR2 FQGNSA. Trimming removed 4 bases from V and 6 bases from J, with 18 bases in between.

This clone has a handful of counts. This chain joins TRBV3-1 (or the pseudogene TRBV3-2) and TRBJ1-1, with D hard to call. V was shortened by 2 bases and J by 1 base, with 14 bases between the two germline ends. Looked up from germline, CDR1 is LGHDT and CDR2 is YNNKEL (reference sequence). The CDR3 consists of 16 residues. CDR3 DNA: TGTGCCAGCAGCCAATTGAGCTCCTGGAGGAACACTGAAGCTTTCTTT. This encodes CASSQLSSWRNTEAFF.

In nucleotides, the CDR3 is TGTGCCACCAGCAGAGATCCAGGGGACGAGCAGTACTTC. Protein sequence: CATSRDPGDEQYF. The rearrangement joins TRBV15 to TRBJ2-7; possible D gene TRBD1, 6 bases. V was clipped by 0 bases and J by 5 bases, with 8 bases between them. This CDR3 is built from 13 residues. CDR1 LNHNV and CDR2 YYDKDF come from the germline V gene (reference sequence). The variable domain in full, completed from reference TRBV15 and TRBJ2-7, reads DAMVIQNPRYQVTQFGKPVTLSCSQTLNHNVMYWYQQKSSQAPKLLFHYYDKDFNNEADTPDNFQSRRPNTSFCFLDIRSPGLGDTAMYLCATSRDPGDEQYFGPGTRLTVT.

The chain couples TRBV9 to TRBJ1-1; no clear D. The germline CDR1 and CDR2 sequences are SGDLS and YYNGEE. Between the trimmed V and J ends, which lost 0 bases and 5 bases, there was a span of 14 bases. The CDR3 covers 15 residues. The DNA of the CDR3 is TGTGCCAGCAGCGTAGGGAGAGCTTTGGGGACTGAAGCTTTCTTT. It translates to CASSVGRALGTEAFF. Based on the CDR3 plus reference TRBV9 and TRBJ1-1, the full variable domain is DSGVTQTPKHLITATGQRVTLRCSPRSGDLSVYWYQQSLDQGLQFLIQYYNGEERAKGNILERFSAQQFPDLHSELNLSSLELGDSALYFCASSVGRALGTEAFFGQGTRLTVV.

The V call is TRBV6-6, the J call TRBJ2-3, with 7 bases aligning to TRBD1. CDR1 is MNHNY and CDR2 is SVGAGI in the germline V gene (reference sequence). V was clipped by 4 bases and J by 2 bases; unmatched bases: 3. The CDR3 is 14 residues long. The CDR3 loop reads CASSLGQNTDTQYF. As DNA, the CDR3 is TGTGCCAGCAGTTTGGGACAGAACACAGATACGCAGTATTTT.

The chain combines TRBV6-5 with TRBJ1-1; D call uncertain. This CDR3 spans 13 amino acids. Germline-derived CDR1 and CDR2 are MNHEY and SVGAGI. The ends were cut back, 6 bases at V and 3 bases at J, with 11 bases in the middle. The CDR3 loop reads CASSSILYTEAFF. CDR3 bases: TGTGCCAGCAGCTCTATCCTCTACACTGAAGCTTTCTTT.

The chain carries TRBV7-8 and TRBJ1-1; 7 bases match TRBD1. Trimming took 6 bases from V and 4 from J; bases not matched to a gene: 5. The CDR3 spans 13 residues. Germline loops: CDR1 SGHVS, CDR2 FQNEAQ. Written as DNA, the CDR3 is TGTGCCAGCAGTCAAGGGACAGTCACTGAAGCTTTCTTT. Translating it yields CASSQGTVTEAFF.